This TCR beta chain emerged from a study of preoperative IRX-2 immunotherapy in early breast cancer. TCRdb's table, derived via immunoSEQ multiplex PCR, lists solely in-frame clones and lacks some. The table lists fewer than 25,000 clones, just under 85% of them singletons, with approximately 1.1% in the top ten. This CDR3 has 14 amino acids. V lost 5 bases, J lost 8 bases, and 15 bases lay in between. Germline CDR1 is LNHDA and CDR2 is SQIVND (reference sequence). Specified treatment: preoperative locoregional IRX-2 cytokine immunotherapy. The chain uses TRBV19 and TRBJ1-4, with D unresolved. The receptor comes from a human donor with breast cancer. This specimen was lymph node tissue, taken after IRX-2 immunotherapy. Here the CDR3 reads CASSPLGRQEKLFF. In DNA form, the CDR3 reads TGTGCCAGTAGTCCCCTCGGGCGCCAGGAAAAACTGTTTTTT.